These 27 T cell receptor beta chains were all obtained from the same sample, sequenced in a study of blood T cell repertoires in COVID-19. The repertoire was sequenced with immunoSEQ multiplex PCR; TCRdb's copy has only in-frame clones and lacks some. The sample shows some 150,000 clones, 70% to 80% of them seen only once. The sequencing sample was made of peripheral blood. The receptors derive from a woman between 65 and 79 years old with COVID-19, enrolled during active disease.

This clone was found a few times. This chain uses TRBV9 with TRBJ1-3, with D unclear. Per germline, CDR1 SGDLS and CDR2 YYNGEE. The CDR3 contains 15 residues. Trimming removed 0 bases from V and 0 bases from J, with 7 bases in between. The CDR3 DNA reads TGTGCCAGCAGCGTAGGTAGCAGCTCTGGAAACACCATATATTTT. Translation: CASSVGSSSGNTIYF.

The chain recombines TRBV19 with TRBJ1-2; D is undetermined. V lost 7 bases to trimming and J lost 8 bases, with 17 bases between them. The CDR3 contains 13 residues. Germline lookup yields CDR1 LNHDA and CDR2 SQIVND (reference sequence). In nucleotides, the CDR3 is TGTGCCAGTACCCTCAAGGCGTCGGGGGGCTACACCTTC. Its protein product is CASTLKASGGYTF. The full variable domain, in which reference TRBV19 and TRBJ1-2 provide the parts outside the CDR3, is DGGITQSPKYLFRKEGQNVTLSCEQNLNHDAMYWYRQDPGQGLRLIYYSQIVNDFQKGDIAEGYSVSREKKESFPLTVTSAQKNPTAFYLCASTLKASGGYTFGSGTRLTVV.

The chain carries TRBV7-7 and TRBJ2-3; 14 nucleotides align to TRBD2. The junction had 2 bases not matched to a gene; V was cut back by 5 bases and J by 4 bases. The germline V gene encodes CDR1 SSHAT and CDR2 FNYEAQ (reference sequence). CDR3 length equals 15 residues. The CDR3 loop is CASSPGLAGADTQYF. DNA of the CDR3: TGTGCCAGCAGCCCGGGACTAGCGGGGGCAGATACGCAGTATTTT.

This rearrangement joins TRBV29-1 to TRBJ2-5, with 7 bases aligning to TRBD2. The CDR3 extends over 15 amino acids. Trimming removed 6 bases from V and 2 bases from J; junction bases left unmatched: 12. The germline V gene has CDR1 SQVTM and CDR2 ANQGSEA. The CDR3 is CSVLGLVGNQETQYF. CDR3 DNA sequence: TGCAGCGTCCTTGGACTAGTCGGCAATCAAGAGACCCAGTACTTC.

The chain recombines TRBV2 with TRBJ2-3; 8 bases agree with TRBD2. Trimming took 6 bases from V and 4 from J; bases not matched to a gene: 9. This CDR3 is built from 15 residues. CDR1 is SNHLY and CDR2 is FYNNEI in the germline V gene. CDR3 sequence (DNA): TGTGCCAGCAGCGCCGGGACTAGTATGGCAGATACGCAGTATTTT. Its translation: CASSAGTSMADTQYF.

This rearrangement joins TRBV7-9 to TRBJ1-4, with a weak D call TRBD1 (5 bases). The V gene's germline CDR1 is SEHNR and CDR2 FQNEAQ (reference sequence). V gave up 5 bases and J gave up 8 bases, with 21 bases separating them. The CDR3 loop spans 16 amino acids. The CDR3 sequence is CASSASQGSVLEKLFF. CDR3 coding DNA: TGTGCCAGCAGCGCGTCTCAGGGCTCCGTGTTAGAAAAACTGTTTTTT.

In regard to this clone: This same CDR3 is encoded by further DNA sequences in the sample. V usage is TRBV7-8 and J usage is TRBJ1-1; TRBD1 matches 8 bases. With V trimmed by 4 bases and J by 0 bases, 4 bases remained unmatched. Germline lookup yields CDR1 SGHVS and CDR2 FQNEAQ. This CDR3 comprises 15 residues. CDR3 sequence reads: CASSSGQGMNTEAFF. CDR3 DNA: TGTGCCAGCAGCTCCGGACAGGGAATGAACACTGAAGCTTTCTTT.

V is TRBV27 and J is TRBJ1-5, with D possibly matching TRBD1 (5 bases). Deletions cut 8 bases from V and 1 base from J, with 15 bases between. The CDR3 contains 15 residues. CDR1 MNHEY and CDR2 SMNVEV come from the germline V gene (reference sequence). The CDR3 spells CASLLEGRSNQPQHF. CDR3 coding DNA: TGTGCCAGCCTGCTGGAGGGGAGAAGCAATCAGCCCCAGCATTTT.

Written as DNA, the CDR3 is TGTGCCAGCTCACCGAGGCGACAGGGGAACACTGAAGCTTTCTTT. Its protein is CASSPRRQGNTEAFF. The chain has TRBV18 and TRBJ1-1; 7 nucleotides align to TRBD1. Germline assignment: CDR1 KGHSH and CDR2 LQKENI. CDR3 length: 15 residues. J lost 1 base, V lost 3 bases, and 5 bases had no gene match.

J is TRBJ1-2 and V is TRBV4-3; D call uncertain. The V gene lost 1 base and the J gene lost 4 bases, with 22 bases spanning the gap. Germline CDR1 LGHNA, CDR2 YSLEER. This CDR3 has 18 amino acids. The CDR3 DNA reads TGCGCCAGCAGCCAAGCATATCCCCCTGAGTTCGTGTCCTATGGCTACACCTTC. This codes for CASSQAYPPEFVSYGYTF.

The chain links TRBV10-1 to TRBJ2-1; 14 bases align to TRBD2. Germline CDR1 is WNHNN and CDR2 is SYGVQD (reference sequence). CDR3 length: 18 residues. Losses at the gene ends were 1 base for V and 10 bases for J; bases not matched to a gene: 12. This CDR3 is CASSEFKPGLAGEGEQFF. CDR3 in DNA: TGCGCCAGCAGTGAGTTTAAGCCGGGACTAGCGGGGGAAGGAGAGCAGTTCTTC.

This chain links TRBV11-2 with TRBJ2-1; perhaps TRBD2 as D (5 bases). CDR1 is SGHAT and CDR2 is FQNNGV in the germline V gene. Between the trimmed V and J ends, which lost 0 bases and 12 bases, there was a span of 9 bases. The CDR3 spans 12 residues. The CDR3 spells CASSLDQRAQFF. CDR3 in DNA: TGTGCCAGCAGCTTAGATCAGAGGGCGCAGTTCTTC.

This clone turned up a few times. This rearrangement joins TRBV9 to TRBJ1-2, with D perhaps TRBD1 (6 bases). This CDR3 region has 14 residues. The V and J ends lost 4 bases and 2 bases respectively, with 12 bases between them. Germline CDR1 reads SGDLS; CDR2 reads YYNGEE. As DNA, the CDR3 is TGTGCCAGCAGCCTCGGGACATCGAACTATGGCTACACCTTC. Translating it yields CASSLGTSNYGYTF.

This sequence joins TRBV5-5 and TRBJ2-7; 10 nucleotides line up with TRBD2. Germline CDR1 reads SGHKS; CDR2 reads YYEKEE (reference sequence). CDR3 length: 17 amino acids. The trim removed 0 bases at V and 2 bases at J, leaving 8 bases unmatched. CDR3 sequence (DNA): TGTGCCAGCAGCTTGGTTGCTAGCGGGGGTCTGACCTACGAGCAGTACTTC. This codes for CASSLVASGGLTYEQYF.

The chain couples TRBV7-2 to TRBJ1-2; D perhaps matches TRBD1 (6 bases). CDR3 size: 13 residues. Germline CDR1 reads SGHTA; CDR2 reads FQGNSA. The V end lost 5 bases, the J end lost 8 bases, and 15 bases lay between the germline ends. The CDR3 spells CASSPGYQGGYTF. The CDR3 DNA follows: TGTGCCAGCAGCCCGGGCTATCAGGGGGGCTACACCTTC. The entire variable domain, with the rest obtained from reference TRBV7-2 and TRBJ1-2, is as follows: GAGVSQSPSNKVTEKGKDVELRCDPISGHTALYWYRQSLGQGLEFLIYFQGNSAPDKSGLPSDRFSAERTGGSVSTLTIQRTQQEDSAVYLCASSPGYQGGYTFGSGTRLTVV.

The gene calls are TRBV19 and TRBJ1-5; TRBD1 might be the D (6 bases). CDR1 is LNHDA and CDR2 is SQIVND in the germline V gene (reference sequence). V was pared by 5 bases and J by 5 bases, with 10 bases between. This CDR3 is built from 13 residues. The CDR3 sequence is CASSLQGYQPQHF. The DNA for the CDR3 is TGTGCCAGTAGTCTACAGGGTTATCAGCCCCAGCATTTT.

CDR3 protein: CASRRPSRVGTEAFF. The CDR3 DNA reads TGTGCCAGCAGACGACCTTCCAGGGTTGGCACTGAAGCTTTCTTT. The V call is TRBV6-5, the J call TRBJ1-1, with D tentatively TRBD1 (5 bases). Germline CDR1 MNHEY, CDR2 SVGAGI. The germline V and J ends were trimmed by 6 bases and 4 bases, with 18 bases remaining between them. The CDR3 loop spans 15 amino acids.

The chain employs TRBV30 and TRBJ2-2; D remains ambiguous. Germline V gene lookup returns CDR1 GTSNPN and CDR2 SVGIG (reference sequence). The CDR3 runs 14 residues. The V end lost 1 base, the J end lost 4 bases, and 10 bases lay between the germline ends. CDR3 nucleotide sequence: TGTGCCTGGAGTGCTCTCTCGGGCACCGGGGAGCTGTTTTTT. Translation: CAWSALSGTGELFF.

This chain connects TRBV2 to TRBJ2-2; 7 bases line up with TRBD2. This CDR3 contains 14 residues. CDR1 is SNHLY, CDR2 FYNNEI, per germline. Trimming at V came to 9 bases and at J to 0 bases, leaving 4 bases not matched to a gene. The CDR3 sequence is CARGRGANTGELFF. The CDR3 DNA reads TGTGCCAGGGGACGGGGGGCGAACACCGGGGAGCTGTTTTTT. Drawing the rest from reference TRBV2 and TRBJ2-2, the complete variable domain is EPEVTQTPSHQVTQMGQEVILRCVPISNHLYFYWYRQILGQKVEFLVSFYNNEISEKSEIFDDQFSVERPDGSNFTLKIRSTKLEDSAMYFCARGRGANTGELFFGEGSRLTVL.

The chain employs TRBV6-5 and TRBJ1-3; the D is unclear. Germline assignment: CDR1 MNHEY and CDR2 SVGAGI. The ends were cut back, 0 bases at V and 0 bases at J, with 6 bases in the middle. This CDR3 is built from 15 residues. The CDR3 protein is CASSYSLTSGNTIYF. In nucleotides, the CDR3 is TGTGCCAGCAGTTACTCACTAACCTCTGGAAACACCATATATTTT.

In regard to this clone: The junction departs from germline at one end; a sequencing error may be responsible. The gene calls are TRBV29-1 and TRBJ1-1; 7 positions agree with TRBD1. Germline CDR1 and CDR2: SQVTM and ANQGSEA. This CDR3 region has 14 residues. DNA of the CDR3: TGCAGCGTGGAAGGGACAGCCATGAACACTGAAGCTTTCTTT. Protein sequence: CSVEGTAMNTEAFF.

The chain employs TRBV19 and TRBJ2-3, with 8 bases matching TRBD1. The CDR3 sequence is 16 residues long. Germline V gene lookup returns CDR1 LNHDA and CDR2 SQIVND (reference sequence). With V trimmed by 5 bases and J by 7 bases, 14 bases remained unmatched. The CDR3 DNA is TGTGCCAGTAGTCCCTTTTTGGACAGGGTGACCCATACGCAGTATTTT. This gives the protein CASSPFLDRVTHTQYF.

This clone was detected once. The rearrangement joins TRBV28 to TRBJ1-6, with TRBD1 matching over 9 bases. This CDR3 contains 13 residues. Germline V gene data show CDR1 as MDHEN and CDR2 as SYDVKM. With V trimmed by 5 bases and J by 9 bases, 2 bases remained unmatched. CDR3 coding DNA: TGTGCCAGCAGTCCGACAGGGGGTTCACCCCTCCACTTT. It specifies CASSPTGGSPLHF.

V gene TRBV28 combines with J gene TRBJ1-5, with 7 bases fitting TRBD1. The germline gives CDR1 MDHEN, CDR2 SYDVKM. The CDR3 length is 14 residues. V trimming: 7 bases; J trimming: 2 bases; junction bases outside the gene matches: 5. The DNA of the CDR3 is TGTGCCAGCACCCTCACAGGGGGCAATCAGCCCCAGCATTTT. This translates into CASTLTGGNQPQHF. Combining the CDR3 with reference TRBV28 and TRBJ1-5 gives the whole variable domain DVKVTQSSRYLVKRTGEKVFLECVQDMDHENMFWYRQDPGLGLRLIYFSYDVKMKEKGDIPEGYSVSREKKERFSLILESASTNQTSMYLCASTLTGGNQPQHFGDGTRLSIL.

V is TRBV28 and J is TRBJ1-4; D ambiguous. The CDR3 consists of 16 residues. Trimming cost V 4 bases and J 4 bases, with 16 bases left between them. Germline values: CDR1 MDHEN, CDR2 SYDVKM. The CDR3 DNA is TGTGCCAGCAGTTACCACACCCCGGGTCTTAATGAAAAACTGTTTTTT. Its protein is CASSYHTPGLNEKLFF.

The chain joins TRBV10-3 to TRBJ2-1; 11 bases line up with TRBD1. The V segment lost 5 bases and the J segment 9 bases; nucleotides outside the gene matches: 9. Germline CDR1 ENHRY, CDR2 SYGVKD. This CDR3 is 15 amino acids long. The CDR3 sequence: CAISRDRGSTSEQFF. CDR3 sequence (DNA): TGTGCCATCAGTCGGGACAGGGGGAGCACGAGTGAGCAGTTCTTC.

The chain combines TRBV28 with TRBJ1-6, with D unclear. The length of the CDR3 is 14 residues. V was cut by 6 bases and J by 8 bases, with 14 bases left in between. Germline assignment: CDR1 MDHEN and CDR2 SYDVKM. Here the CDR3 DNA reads TGTGCCAGCAGCCCCCGGATGGGCGATTCACCCCTCCACTTT. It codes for CASSPRMGDSPLHF.